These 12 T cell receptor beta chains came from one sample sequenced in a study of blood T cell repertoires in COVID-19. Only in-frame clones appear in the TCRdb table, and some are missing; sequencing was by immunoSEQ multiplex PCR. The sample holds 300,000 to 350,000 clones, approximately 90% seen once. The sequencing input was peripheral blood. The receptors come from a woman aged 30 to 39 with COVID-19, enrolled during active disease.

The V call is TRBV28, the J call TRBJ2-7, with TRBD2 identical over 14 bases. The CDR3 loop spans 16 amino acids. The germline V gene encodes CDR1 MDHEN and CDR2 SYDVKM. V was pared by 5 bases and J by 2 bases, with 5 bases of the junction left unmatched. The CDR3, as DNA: TGTGCCAGCAGTGATCCGGGACTAGCGGGAGCCTACGAGCAGTACTTC. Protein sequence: CASSDPGLAGAYEQYF.

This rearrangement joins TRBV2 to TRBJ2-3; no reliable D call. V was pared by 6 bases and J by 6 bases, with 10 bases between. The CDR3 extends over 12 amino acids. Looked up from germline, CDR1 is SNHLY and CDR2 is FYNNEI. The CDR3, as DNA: TGTGCCAGCAGGGCGGCGATGGATACGCAGTATTTT. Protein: CASRAAMDTQYF.

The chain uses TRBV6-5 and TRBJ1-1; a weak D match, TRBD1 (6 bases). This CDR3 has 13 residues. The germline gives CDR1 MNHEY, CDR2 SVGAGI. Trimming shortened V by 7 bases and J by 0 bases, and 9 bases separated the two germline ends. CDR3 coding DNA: TGTGCCAGCAATCAGGGGATGAACACTGAAGCTTTCTTT. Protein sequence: CASNQGMNTEAFF.

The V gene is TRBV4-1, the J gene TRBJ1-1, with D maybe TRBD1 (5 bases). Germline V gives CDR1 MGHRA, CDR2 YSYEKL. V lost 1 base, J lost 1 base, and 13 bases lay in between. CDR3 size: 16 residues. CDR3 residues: CASSQVAGLRNTEAFF. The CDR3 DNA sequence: TGCGCCAGCAGCCAAGTTGCAGGGTTACGGAACACTGAAGCTTTCTTT.

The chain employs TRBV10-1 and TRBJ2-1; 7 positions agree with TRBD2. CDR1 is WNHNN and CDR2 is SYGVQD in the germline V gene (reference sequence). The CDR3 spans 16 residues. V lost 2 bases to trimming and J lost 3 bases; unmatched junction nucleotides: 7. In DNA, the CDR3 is TGCGCCAGCAGTGAGGCCGGCGCGGGAGACTACAATGAGCAGTTCTTC. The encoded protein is CASSEAGAGDYNEQFF.

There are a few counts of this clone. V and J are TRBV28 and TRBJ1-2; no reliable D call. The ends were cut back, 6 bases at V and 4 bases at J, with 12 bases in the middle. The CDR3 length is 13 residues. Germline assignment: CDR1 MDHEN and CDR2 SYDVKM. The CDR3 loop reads CASRRTFSYGYTF. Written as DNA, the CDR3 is TGTGCCAGCAGGAGAACTTTTAGCTATGGCTACACCTTC.

Here the CDR3 reads CASSLALSRETQYF. DNA of the CDR3: TGTGCCAGCAGCTTGGCCCTCTCCAGGGAGACCCAGTACTTC. The rearrangement uses TRBV5-5 and TRBJ2-5; no clear D. Trimming removed 0 bases from V and 5 bases from J, with 11 bases in between. The CDR3 sequence is 14 residues long. The germline gives CDR1 SGHKS, CDR2 YYEKEE (reference sequence).

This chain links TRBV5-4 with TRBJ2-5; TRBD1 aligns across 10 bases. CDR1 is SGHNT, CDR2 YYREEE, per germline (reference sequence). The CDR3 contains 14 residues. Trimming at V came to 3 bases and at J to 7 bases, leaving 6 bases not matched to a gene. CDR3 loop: CASSYHGDRGTQYF. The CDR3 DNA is TGTGCCAGCAGCTATCACGGGGACAGGGGGACCCAGTACTTC.

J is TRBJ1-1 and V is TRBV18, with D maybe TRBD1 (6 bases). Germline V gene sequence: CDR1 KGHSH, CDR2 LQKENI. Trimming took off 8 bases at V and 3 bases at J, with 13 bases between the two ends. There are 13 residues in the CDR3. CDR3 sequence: CASTHKGDTEAFF. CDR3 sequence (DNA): TGTGCCAGCACACATAAGGGGGACACTGAAGCTTTCTTT.

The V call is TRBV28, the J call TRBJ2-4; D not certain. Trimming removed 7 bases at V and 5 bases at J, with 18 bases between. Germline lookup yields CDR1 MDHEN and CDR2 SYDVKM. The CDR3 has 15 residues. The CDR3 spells CASNSGASTQNIQYF. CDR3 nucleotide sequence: TGTGCCAGCAACTCCGGAGCAAGCACGCAAAACATTCAGTACTTC.

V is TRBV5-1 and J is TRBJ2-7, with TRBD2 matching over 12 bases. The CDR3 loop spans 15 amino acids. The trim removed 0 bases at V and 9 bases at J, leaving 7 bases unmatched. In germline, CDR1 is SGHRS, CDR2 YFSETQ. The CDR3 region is CASSLGLAGAVGQYF. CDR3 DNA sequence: TGCGCCAGCAGCTTGGGACTAGCGGGAGCGGTCGGGCAGTACTTC.

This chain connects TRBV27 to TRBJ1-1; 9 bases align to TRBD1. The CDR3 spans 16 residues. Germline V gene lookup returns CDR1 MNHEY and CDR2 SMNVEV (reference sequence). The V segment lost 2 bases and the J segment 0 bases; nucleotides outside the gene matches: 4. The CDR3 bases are TGTGCCAGCAGTTTAGGACAGGGGTTCATGAACACTGAAGCTTTCTTT. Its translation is CASSLGQGFMNTEAFF.